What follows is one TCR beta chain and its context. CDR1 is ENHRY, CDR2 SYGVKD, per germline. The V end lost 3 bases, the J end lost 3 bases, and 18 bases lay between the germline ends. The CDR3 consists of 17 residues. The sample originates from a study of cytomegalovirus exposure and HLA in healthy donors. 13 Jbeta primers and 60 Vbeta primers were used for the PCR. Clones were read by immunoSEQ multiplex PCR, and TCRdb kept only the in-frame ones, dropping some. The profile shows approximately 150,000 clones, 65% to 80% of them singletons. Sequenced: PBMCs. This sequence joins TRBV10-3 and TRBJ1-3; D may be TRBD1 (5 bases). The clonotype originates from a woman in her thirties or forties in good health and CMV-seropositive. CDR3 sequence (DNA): TGTGCCATCAGTGACTCCGTCCAGGGTTTGGGTGGAAACACCATATATTTT. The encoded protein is CAISDSVQGLGGNTIYF.